These 5 T cell receptor beta chains were all obtained from the same sample, sequenced in a study of T cells in Graves' hyperthyroidism and ophthalmopathy. Amplified TCR beta CDR3 regions came from RNA transcripts. The HTBI primer set was used in a first-round RT-PCR of the TCR CDR3. TCRdb re-called the multiplex PCR reads through MiXCR, storing one row per CDR3 protein. This table holds some 720,000 distinct CDR3 sequences, roughly 15% found once. Sequenced input: blood. The receptors were gathered from a young man with Graves' hyperthyroidism.

The chain employs TRBV12-5 and TRBJ1-2; no definite D call. CDR3 size: 17 residues. CDR1 is LGHNT, CDR2 FRNRAP, per germline. With 0 bases removed from V and 2 bases from J, the gap between germline ends came to 16 bases. The CDR3 protein is CASGLVPPISLNYGYTF. CDR3 sequence (DNA): TGTGCTAGTGGTTTGGTACCGCCAATAAGTCTAAACTATGGCTACACCTTC.

This clonotype was counted only a few times. The rearrangement joins TRBV19 to TRBJ2-1; no clear D gene. Between the trimmed V and J ends, which lost 5 bases and 6 bases, there was a span of 8 bases. The CDR3 has 12 amino acids. Germline CDR1 is LNHDA and CDR2 is SQIVND (reference sequence). The CDR3 loop reads CASSPGPNEQFF. The CDR3 nucleotides are TGTGCCAGTAGTCCCGGGCCCAATGAGCAGTTCTTC. Supplemented by reference TRBV19 and TRBJ2-1, the full variable domain reads DGGITQSPKYLFRKEGQNVTLSCEQNLNHDAMYWYRQDPGQGLRLIYYSQIVNDFQKGDIAEGYSVSREKKESFPLTVTSAQKNPTAFYLCASSPGPNEQFFGPGTRLTVL.

Ten or more counts support this clonotype. This chain uses TRBV7-3 with TRBJ2-1; D is undetermined. Per germline, CDR1 SGHTA and CDR2 FQGTGA. The CDR3 spans 13 residues. V was pared by 2 bases and J by 6 bases, with 8 bases between. The CDR3 nucleotides are TGTGCCAGCAGCTTAGGCCCGGGCAATGAGCAGTTCTTC. Translated: CASSLGPGNEQFF.

Ten or more counts support this clonotype. The chain combines TRBV20-1 with TRBJ2-3; the match to TRBD1 covers 7 bases. CDR1 and CDR2 (germline): DFQATT, SNEGSKA (reference sequence). V lost 6 bases and J lost 10; bases outside the gene matches: 13. The CDR3 loop spans 13 amino acids. This CDR3 is CSAIRTGVTSQYF. CDR3 sequence (DNA): TGCAGTGCCATAAGGACAGGAGTTACATCGCAGTATTTT.

A remark on this clonotype: One end of the junction fails to match germline, which may point to a read error. The rearrangement uses TRBV7-2 and TRBJ2-5; TRBD2 matches 7 bases. CDR1 and CDR2 from the germline V gene are SGHTA and FQGNSA. CDR3 length: 16 residues. The CDR3 nucleotides are TGTGCCAGCAGCCCCCCGCCTCTAGCGGACCAAGAGACCCAGCACTTC. It translates to CASSPPPLADQETQHF.